This T cell receptor beta chain was recovered during a study of cytomegalovirus exposure and HLA in healthy donors. The PCR used 60 Vbeta and 13 Jbeta primers. Sequencing used immunoSEQ multiplex PCR; TCRdb keeps in-frame clones, though not all of them. The profile shows approximately 54,000 clones, approximately 86% of them singletons. Input material: PBMCs. This clonotype was sampled from a woman aged 18-29 years in good health and CMV-seronegative.

The CDR3 protein is CASSIGQNNEQFF. CDR3 bases: TGTGCCAGTAGTATAGGACAGAACAATGAGCAGTTCTTC. The J gene is TRBJ2-1, the V gene TRBV19, with a possible D match to TRBD1 (5 bases). V was cut by 1 base and J by 5 bases, with 6 bases left in between. The germline V gene has CDR1 LNHDA and CDR2 SQIVND (reference sequence). The CDR3 loop spans 13 amino acids.